This passage covers 26 T cell receptor beta chains from one sample sequenced in a study of regulatory and conventional T cells in RAG deficiency. Blood CD4+ CD25-low CD127-high conventional T cells supplied the genomic DNA template. Some clones are missing from TCRdb's copy, which holds only in-frame ones; the method was immunoSEQ multiplex PCR. Altogether about 30,000 clones are present, 95% to 96% being singletons, with the ten largest covering about 0.32%. These same records also appear under a second study, on regulatory T cells. That work contributes: The PCR used 52 TRBV and 13 TRBJ primers.

Sample: CD25- CD4+ T cells sorted from blood. The receptors were sampled from a human donor in good health.

This chain uses TRBV10-3 with TRBJ1-3; unclear D gene. This CDR3 has 13 residues. With 7 bases removed from V and 0 bases from J, the gap between germline ends came to 7 bases. Germline V gene sequence: CDR1 ENHRY, CDR2 SYGVKD. The CDR3 DNA reads as TGTGCCATCATGTCAAACTCTGGAAACACCATATATTTT. This codes for CAIMSNSGNTIYF.

V is TRBV7-9 and J is TRBJ1-2; D gene ambiguous. This CDR3 has 12 residues. Germline assignment: CDR1 SEHNR and CDR2 FQNEAQ (reference sequence). With 2 bases removed from V and 5 bases from J, the gap between germline ends came to 6 bases. In nucleotides, the CDR3 is TGTGCCAGCAGCTTAAGCCCGTATGGCTACACCTTC. It yields the protein CASSLSPYGYTF.

This chain joins TRBV4-1 and TRBJ2-1, with D possibly being TRBD1 (6 bases). The CDR3 runs 15 residues. Germline CDR1 is MGHRA and CDR2 is YSYEKL. V was trimmed by 4 bases and J by 6 bases, leaving 16 bases between them. CDR3 sequence: CASSPRDGQPNEQFF. As DNA, the CDR3 is TGCGCCAGCAGCCCAAGGGATGGACAGCCCAATGAGCAGTTCTTC.

This clone was seen just once. The CDR3 loop is CASRNTDRDQPQHF. The CDR3 region has the DNA TGTGCCAGCAGAAACACAGACAGGGATCAGCCCCAGCATTTT. This chain uses TRBV4-2 with TRBJ1-5, with TRBD1 identical over 7 bases. Germline lookup yields CDR1 LGHNA and CDR2 YNFKEQ. This CDR3 contains 14 residues. V lost 6 bases to trimming and J lost 5 bases; unmatched junction nucleotides: 7.

In its sample, this clone was seen once. The gene calls are TRBV7-9 and TRBJ1-3, with D hard to call. The CDR3 sequence is 13 residues long. Trimming took off 5 bases at V and 2 bases at J, with 7 bases between the two ends. The germline CDR1 and CDR2 sequences are SEHNR and FQNEAQ (reference sequence). The CDR3: CASSRATGNTIYF. The DNA of the CDR3 is TGTGCCAGCAGCCGCGCCACTGGAAACACCATATATTTT.

This sequence joins TRBV6-4 and TRBJ1-2, with 9 bases that match TRBD1. The CDR3 sequence is 15 residues long. After removal of 3 bases from V and 4 bases from J, the junction contained 6 bases not matched to a gene. From germline, CDR1 is MRHNA and CDR2 SNTAGT. The CDR3 loop reads CASSEKETGGYGYTF. The CDR3 coding sequence is TGTGCCAGCAGTGAGAAGGAGACAGGGGGCTATGGCTACACCTTC.

The chain recombines TRBV19 with TRBJ2-7; the match to TRBD1 covers 9 bases. V was pared by 7 bases and J by 2 bases, with 3 bases of the junction left unmatched. The V gene's germline CDR1 is LNHDA and CDR2 SQIVND (reference sequence). The CDR3 spans 13 residues. The CDR3 DNA is TGTGCCAGTAAACGGGACAGGGCCTACGAGCAGTACTTC. Translating it yields CASKRDRAYEQYF.

The genes are TRBV30 and TRBJ2-5; tentatively, D is TRBD2 (6 bases). The germline V gene encodes CDR1 GTSNPN and CDR2 SVGIG (reference sequence). Trimming removed 2 bases from V and 1 base from J, with 14 bases in between. The CDR3 is 15 residues long. Here the CDR3 reads CAWSTDGGIQETQYF. CDR3 in DNA: TGTGCCTGGAGTACCGACGGGGGTATCCAAGAGACCCAGTACTTC.

This rearrangement joins TRBV7-8 to TRBJ1-1; 10 nucleotides align to TRBD1. Trimming cost V 1 base and J 8 bases; bases outside gene matches: 4. The germline V gene has CDR1 SGHVS and CDR2 FQNEAQ. There are 14 residues in the CDR3. The CDR3: CASSLVTGGAEAFF. Here the CDR3 DNA reads TGTGCCAGCAGCTTAGTGACAGGGGGCGCAGAAGCTTTCTTT.

The rearrangement joins TRBV5-6 to TRBJ1-1, with 11 nucleotides matching TRBD1. In germline, CDR1 is SGHDT, CDR2 YYEEEE. The CDR3 totals 15 residues. Trimming took 3 bases from V and 3 from J; bases not matched to a gene: 4. CDR3 bases: TGTGCCAGCAGCTGGGACAGGGGGATTGACACTGAAGCTTTCTTT. It translates to CASSWDRGIDTEAFF.

The chain joins TRBV27 to TRBJ2-5; 14 bases map to TRBD2. J was trimmed by 3 bases and V by 6 bases; bases with no gene match: 3. The CDR3 loop spans 15 amino acids. Germline-derived CDR1 and CDR2 are MNHEY and SMNVEV (reference sequence). CDR3 nucleotides: TGTGCCAGCAGCGGACTAGCGGGAGGAGAAGAGACCCAGTACTTC. Translating it yields CASSGLAGGEETQYF.

The chain combines TRBV2 with TRBJ2-1, with TRBD2 matching over 10 bases. With V trimmed by 11 bases and J by 5 bases, 12 bases remained unmatched. This CDR3 is built from 15 residues. Germline-derived CDR1 and CDR2 are SNHLY and FYNNEI. The CDR3 bases are TGTGCCGGAGAGACGGGACTAGCGCCTAACAATGAGCAGTTCTTC. It yields the protein CAGETGLAPNNEQFF.

This chain connects TRBV18 to TRBJ2-2; D is unclear. Trimming shortened V by 2 bases and J by 5 bases, and 3 bases separated the two germline ends. Germline loops: CDR1 KGHSH, CDR2 LQKENI. This CDR3 spans 12 amino acids. CDR3 sequence reads: CASSPATGELFF. In nucleotides, the CDR3 is TGTGCCAGCTCACCAGCGACCGGGGAGCTGTTTTTT. Drawing the rest from reference TRBV18 and TRBJ2-2, the complete variable domain is NAGVMQNPRHLVRRRGQEARLRCSPMKGHSHVYWYRQLPEEGLKFMVYLQKENIIDESGMPKERFSAEFPKEGPSILRIQQVVRGDSAAYFCASSPATGELFFGEGSRLTVL.

This chain connects TRBV9 to TRBJ2-1; the match to TRBD2 covers 9 bases. This CDR3 contains 15 residues. CDR1 is SGDLS, CDR2 YYNGEE, per germline. J lost 10 bases, V lost 1 base, and 9 bases had no gene match. The CDR3 DNA follows: TGTGCCAGCAGCGTATTAGCGGGAGTGCTTCGAGAGCAGTTCTTC. Translating it yields CASSVLAGVLREQFF.

This clone has only one observation. The chain carries TRBV14 and TRBJ1-1; D gene uncertain. In germline, CDR1 is SGHDN, CDR2 FVKESK. The V end lost 0 bases, the J end lost 4 bases, and 12 bases lay between the germline ends. The CDR3 has 15 amino acids. CDR3 protein: CASSQERSRGTEAFF. The CDR3 DNA reads TGTGCCAGCAGCCAAGAGAGAAGTCGAGGCACTGAAGCTTTCTTT. Full variable domain (outside the CDR3, taken from reference TRBV14 and TRBJ1-1): EAGVTQFPSHSVIEKGQTVTLRCDPISGHDNLYWYRRVMGKEIKFLLHFVKESKQDESGMPNNRFLAERTGGTYSTLKVQPAELEDSGVYFCASSQERSRGTEAFFGQGTRLTVV.

This chain uses TRBV6-1 with TRBJ1-5; maybe TRBD1 (5 bases). Germline V gives CDR1 MNHNS, CDR2 SASEGT. The CDR3 spans 15 residues. The ends were cut back, 2 bases at V and 7 bases at J, with 15 bases in the middle. The CDR3 DNA reads as TGTGCCAGCAGTGAACTTGGGCAGGGTGGCCAGCCCCAGCATTTT. This translates into CASSELGQGGQPQHF.

V gene TRBV7-2 combines with J gene TRBJ2-7; tentatively, D is TRBD1 (6 bases). Trimming cost V 3 bases and J 3 bases, with 18 bases left between them. From germline, CDR1 is SGHTA and CDR2 FQGNSA. This CDR3 is built from 16 residues. The CDR3 reads CASSLGSTGFSYEQYF. The CDR3, as DNA: TGTGCCAGCAGCTTGGGATCAACAGGGTTCAGCTACGAGCAGTACTTC.

This clone was picked up one time. The chain joins TRBV5-1 to TRBJ2-1; TRBD1 matches 8 bases. Trimming removed 0 bases from V and 6 bases from J; junction bases left unmatched: 8. The CDR3 length is 16 residues. Germline-derived CDR1 and CDR2 are SGHRS and YFSETQ. The CDR3 loop is CASSLASNTGGNEQFF. The CDR3, as DNA: TGCGCCAGCAGCTTGGCCTCGAATACAGGGGGCAATGAGCAGTTCTTC.

Only one count was recorded for this clone. The chain recombines TRBV5-1 with TRBJ1-5, with a weak D call TRBD1 (5 bases). Germline values: CDR1 SGHRS, CDR2 YFSETQ. The CDR3 spans 15 residues. With 0 bases removed from V and 7 bases from J, the gap between germline ends came to 14 bases. The CDR3 region is CASSLATALAQPQHF. The DNA for the CDR3 is TGCGCCAGCAGCTTGGCGACAGCCCTAGCGCAGCCCCAGCATTTT. The full variable domain, its missing parts supplied by reference TRBV5-1 and TRBJ1-5, is KAGVTQTPRYLIKTRGQQVTLSCSPISGHRSVSWYQQTPGQGLQFLFEYFSETQRNKGNFPGRFSGRQFSNSRSEMNVSTLELGDSALYLCASSLATALAQPQHFGDGTRLSIL.

The gene calls are TRBV7-9 and TRBJ2-7; D unresolved. CDR3 length: 14 residues. CDR1 is SEHNR and CDR2 is FQNEAQ in the germline V gene (reference sequence). V lost 0 bases and J lost 2, with 8 bases in between. CDR3 DNA sequence: TGTGCCAGCAGCTTAGCATCACCAGCCTACGAGCAGTACTTC. Translation gives CASSLASPAYEQYF.

This chain connects TRBV7-9 to TRBJ2-5; D unclear. Per germline, CDR1 SEHNR and CDR2 FQNEAQ (reference sequence). The V and J ends lost 1 base and 2 bases respectively, with 8 bases between them. The CDR3 extends over 14 amino acids. The CDR3 DNA reads TGTGCCAGCAGCTTAGGTCAGGTACAAGAGACCCAGTACTTC. It is translated as CASSLGQVQETQYF. The variable domain in full, with the rest retrieved from reference TRBV7-9 and TRBJ2-5, is DTGVSQNPRHKITKRGQNVTFRCDPISEHNRLYWYRQTLGQGPEFLTYFQNEAQLEKSRLLSDRFSAERPKGSFSTLEIQRTEQGDSAMYLCASSLGQVQETQYFGPGTRLLVL.

This clone was seen only once. The chain carries TRBV5-1 and TRBJ2-3; 11 bases fit TRBD2. Germline V gene lookup returns CDR1 SGHRS and CDR2 YFSETQ. With 4 bases clipped from V and 4 bases from J, the junction kept 8 bases outside the gene matches. This CDR3 spans 16 amino acids. The CDR3 protein is CASSLNSGRAPDTQYF. The CDR3 region has the DNA TGCGCCAGCAGCCTTAATAGCGGGAGGGCCCCAGATACGCAGTATTTT. Full variable domain (outside the CDR3, taken from reference TRBV5-1 and TRBJ2-3): KAGVTQTPRYLIKTRGQQVTLSCSPISGHRSVSWYQQTPGQGLQFLFEYFSETQRNKGNFPGRFSGRQFSNSRSEMNVSTLELGDSALYLCASSLNSGRAPDTQYFGPGTRLTVL.

The rearrangement links TRBV5-5 to TRBJ2-7, with 9 bases identical to TRBD1. Per the germline V gene, CDR1 is SGHKS and CDR2 is YYEKEE (reference sequence). V was clipped by 4 bases and J by 1 base; unmatched bases: 6. The CDR3 extends over 15 amino acids. The DNA of the CDR3 is TGTGCCAGCAGCGACCGACAGGGGGTTTCCTACGAGCAGTACTTC. Protein product: CASSDRQGVSYEQYF.

The rearrangement joins TRBV2 to TRBJ1-1; D is unclear. The ends were cut back, 7 bases at V and 4 bases at J, with 13 bases in the middle. Per germline, CDR1 SNHLY and CDR2 FYNNEI. The CDR3 is 13 residues long. The CDR3 here is CASNPIEATEAFF. In DNA form, the CDR3 reads TGTGCCAGCAACCCCATAGAGGCCACTGAAGCTTTCTTT.

The J gene is TRBJ2-7, the V gene TRBV5-1, with D maybe TRBD1 (5 bases). CDR3 length: 15 residues. Trimming removed 4 bases from V and 0 bases from J, with 14 bases in between. Per the germline V gene, CDR1 is SGHRS and CDR2 is YFSETQ. The CDR3 bases are TGCGCCAGCAGCGACCTGACAGCTAACTCCTACGAGCAGTACTTC. It translates to CASSDLTANSYEQYF.

V and J are TRBV5-6 and TRBJ2-1, with 13 bases matching TRBD2. This CDR3 spans 17 amino acids. Trimming at V came to 4 bases and at J to 5 bases, leaving 9 bases not matched to a gene. The germline V gene has CDR1 SGHDT and CDR2 YYEEEE. This CDR3 reads CASSPSGGLAGNNEQFF. The CDR3 nucleotides read TGTGCCAGCAGCCCAAGCGGGGGACTAGCGGGAAACAATGAGCAGTTCTTC. Full variable domain (remainder filled in from reference TRBV5-6 and TRBJ2-1): DAGVTQSPTHLIKTRGQQVTLRCSPKSGHDTVSWYQQALGQGPQFIFQYYEEEERQRGNFPDRFSGHQFPNYSSELNVNALLLGDSALYLCASSPSGGLAGNNEQFFGPGTRLTVL.